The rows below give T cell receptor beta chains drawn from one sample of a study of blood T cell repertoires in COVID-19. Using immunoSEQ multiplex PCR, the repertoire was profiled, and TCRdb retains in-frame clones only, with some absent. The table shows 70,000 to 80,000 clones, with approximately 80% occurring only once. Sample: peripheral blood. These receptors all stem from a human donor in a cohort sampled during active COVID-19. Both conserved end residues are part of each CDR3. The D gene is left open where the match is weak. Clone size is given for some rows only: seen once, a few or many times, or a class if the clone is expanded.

cdr3_aa: CASSPLTSGNSDEQFF
cdr3_nt: TGTGCCAGCAGCCCGCTAACTAGCGGGAACAGCGATGAGCAGTTCTTC
clone_size: .
j_call: TRBJ2-1
d_call: TRBD2
v_call: TRBV11-3
cdr3_length: 16

cdr3_aa: CASRTGTGYGYTF
cdr3_nt: TGTGCCAGCAGAACAGGGACGGGCTATGGCTACACCTTC
clone_size: .
j_call: TRBJ1-2
d_call: .
v_call: TRBV27
cdr3_length: 13

cdr3_aa: CASSLSGGYGYTF
cdr3_nt: TGTGCCAGCAGCCTATCGGGGGGGTATGGCTACACCTTC
clone_size: .
j_call: TRBJ1-2
d_call: .
v_call: TRBV5-4
cdr3_length: 13

cdr3_aa: CASSQDYGAGWDTQYF
cdr3_nt: TGTGCCAGCAGCCAAGATTACGGAGCGGGATGGGATACGCAGTATTTT
clone_size: .
j_call: TRBJ2-3
d_call: TRBD2
v_call: TRBV4-2
cdr3_length: 16

cdr3_aa: CASSPLEGAKDTQYF
cdr3_nt: TGTGCCAGCAGCCCCTTAGAGGGGGCGAAAGATACGCAGTATTTT
clone_size: .
j_call: TRBJ2-3
d_call: TRBD1
v_call: TRBV7-3
cdr3_length: 15

cdr3_aa: CASSPHNEQFF
cdr3_nt: TGTGCCAGCAGCCCTCACAATGAGCAGTTCTTC
clone_size: once
j_call: TRBJ2-1
d_call: .
v_call: TRBV7-9
cdr3_length: 11

cdr3_aa: CASSSTDRNTEAFF
cdr3_nt: TGTGCCAGCAGCTCGACGGACAGGAACACTGAAGCTTTCTTT
clone_size: .
j_call: TRBJ1-1
d_call: .
v_call: TRBV7-9
cdr3_length: 14

cdr3_aa: CAISDPDRGRTHYGYTF
cdr3_nt: TGTGCCATCAGTGACCCGGACAGGGGGCGCACCCACTATGGCTACACCTTC
clone_size: .
j_call: TRBJ1-2
d_call: TRBD1
v_call: TRBV10-3
cdr3_length: 17

cdr3_aa: CAISESGGEGYTF
cdr3_nt: TGTGCCATCAGTGAGTCGGGGGGAGAAGGCTACACCTTC
clone_size: .
j_call: TRBJ1-2
d_call: .
v_call: TRBV10-3
cdr3_length: 13

cdr3_aa: CASSLVGPNTEAFF
cdr3_nt: TGTGCCAGCAGCTTAGTGGGCCCGAACACTGAAGCTTTCTTT
clone_size: .
j_call: TRBJ1-1
d_call: .
v_call: TRBV11-3
cdr3_length: 14

cdr3_aa: CASSRRGPEKLFF
cdr3_nt: TGTGCCAGCAGCAGGCGGGGCCCTGAAAAACTGTTTTTT
clone_size: once
j_call: TRBJ1-4
d_call: .
v_call: TRBV21-1
cdr3_length: 13

cdr3_aa: CASSVGTVFHEQYF
cdr3_nt: TGTGCCAGCAGCGTCGGGACAGTTTTCCACGAGCAGTACTTC
clone_size: .
j_call: TRBJ2-7
d_call: TRBD1
v_call: TRBV9
cdr3_length: 14

cdr3_aa: CASSRWGDWDSSNQPQHF
cdr3_nt: TGTGCCAGCAGCCGGTGGGGGGACTGGGACAGTAGCAATCAGCCCCAGCATTTT
clone_size: .
j_call: TRBJ1-5
d_call: TRBD1
v_call: TRBV14
cdr3_length: 18

cdr3_aa: CASRAGGGGYNEQFF
cdr3_nt: TGTGCCAGCCGCGCGGGGGGCGGGGGCTACAATGAGCAGTTCTTC
clone_size: .
j_call: TRBJ2-1
d_call: TRBD2
v_call: TRBV9
cdr3_length: 15

cdr3_aa: CASSQEAGLLRNEQFF
cdr3_nt: TGTGCCAGCAGCCAAGAAGCCGGACTACTCAGGAATGAGCAGTTCTTC
clone_size: .
j_call: TRBJ2-1
d_call: .
v_call: TRBV14
cdr3_length: 16

cdr3_aa: CASSIATGYGYTF
cdr3_nt: TGTGCCAGTAGTATAGCTACAGGGTATGGCTACACCTTC
clone_size: .
j_call: TRBJ1-2
d_call: .
v_call: TRBV19
cdr3_length: 13

cdr3_aa: CASSPRSAFQETQYF
cdr3_nt: TGTGCCAGCAGCCCTAGATCTGCTTTCCAAGAGACCCAGTACTTC
clone_size: .
j_call: TRBJ2-5
d_call: .
v_call: TRBV7-6
cdr3_length: 15

cdr3_aa: CSGGTADEEQFF
cdr3_nt: TGCAGCGGTGGGACAGCGGACGAGGAGCAGTTCTTC
clone_size: .
j_call: TRBJ2-1
d_call: TRBD1
v_call: TRBV29-1
cdr3_length: 12

cdr3_aa: CASSTQAVSGNTIYF
cdr3_nt: TGTGCCAGTAGTACACAGGCCGTATCGGGAAACACCATATATTTT
clone_size: few
j_call: TRBJ1-3
d_call: .
v_call: TRBV19
cdr3_length: 15

cdr3_aa: CASSLGAGKTYGYTF
cdr3_nt: TGCGCCAGCAGCTTAGGAGCAGGGAAAACCTATGGCTACACCTTC
clone_size: .
j_call: TRBJ1-2
d_call: .
v_call: TRBV5-1
cdr3_length: 15

cdr3_aa: CASSYGQHLLKGYTF
cdr3_nt: TGTGCCAGCTCATACGGACAGCACCTACTAAAAGGCTACACCTTC
clone_size: .
j_call: TRBJ1-2
d_call: .
v_call: TRBV18
cdr3_length: 15

cdr3_aa: CASSSGQGFRQPQHF
cdr3_nt: TGTGCCAGCAGCTCGGGACAGGGGTTCCGTCAGCCCCAGCATTTT
clone_size: .
j_call: TRBJ1-5
d_call: TRBD1
v_call: TRBV6-2/TRBV6-3
cdr3_length: 15